This TCR beta chain was profiled in a study of T cell responses to AZD1222 COVID-19 vaccine (TCRdb year 2021). Looking at the study overall: AZD1222 recipients with second doses at about 4 weeks or about 12 weeks were pooled, because spike-specific TCR depth and breadth did not differ between schedules. TCR sequencing was performed for more than 230 trial participants, of whom some 200 were given two doses of AZD1222 and roughly 25 were given two doses of MenACWY control vaccine. Trial participants were enrolled by age into subgroups of 18-55, 56-69 and 70-plus years, and around 150, 28 and 57 TCR-sequenced participants, respectively, were included in these subgroups.

On this clone itself: Its binding antigen is unknown. Base qualities are not recorded, but no much larger clone differs from it by a single base.

Per the publication, the time point label means: baseline before first vaccination. Samples from vaccinated people were obtained from the UK trials COV001 and COV002, which included a single-blind randomized controlled phase 2/3 trial of AZD1222 (ChAdOx1 nCoV-19) in healthy adults. Trial participant PBMC samples were collected at day 0 and day 28 after the second dose for TCRbeta chain sequencing. The CDR3 regions of human TCRbeta chains were analyzed by immunosequencing. Per the original workflow: Repertoire TCRs were checked for matches against a reference library of SARS-CoV-2-specific TCRs that had been generated using the MIRA antigen-specificity platform. Breadth was defined as the fraction of unique TCRs that were SARS-CoV-2-associated, and depth was defined as the fraction of total T cells that were SARS-CoV-2-associated. Each spike-specific TCR was assigned to its reactive spike region and to a CD4 or CD8 class using the MIRA data. Log10-transformed breadth and depth values were compared by one-way ANOVA with Sidak's multiple comparisons tests. In TCRdb, the immuneACCESS table is reduced to in-frame sequences with V and J assigned. These tables do not hold every clone; where another copy was compared, an unresolved V gene accounts for under half, and the others remain unexplained. The D gene and trimming were derived from the DNA, and the V and J assignments and clone size from that table. In all, the sample holds 110,000 or so clones, and 70% to 90% of those were seen once. Approximately 8.5% of the sample belongs to the ten largest clones.

CDR1 is given as KGHDR and CDR2 as SFDVKD, both from the germline V gene. The CDR3, from cysteine to phenylalanine, totals 16 residues. The retained sequence is limited to the CDR3, 48 bases, with the frame set at the first base. V loses 4 bases at its end and J loses 3 bases; junction bases beyond the gene matches: 8. Overall study outcomes, separate from this receptor: The 56-69-year group was small, and its depth increase did not reach significance, likely because of low power. Spike-specific TCR breadth and depth rose significantly after two AZD1222 doses compared with day 0 and with MenACWY recipients. Nearly half of unique spike-specific TCRs reportedly recognized epitopes outside regions mutated in the B.1.351 and B.1.1.7 variants. No day 14 peak-response samples were available, so repertoires were characterized only after the peak T cell response. Conclusions about previously exposed vaccinees are limited because only 5 or 6 AZD1222 recipients were SARS-CoV-2 seropositive at baseline. Vaccine-associated CD4 TCRs spanned the whole spike protein, with dominant responses in regions 160-218 and 743-854. Participants were mostly white British and included more females than males, and it was suggested by the authors that clonal diversity may have been underestimated.

The sequence derives from an adult in good health. The sequenced sample was peripheral blood, obtained on day 0 of AZD1222 vaccination. The V and J genes are TRBV24-1 and TRBJ2-7; 10 central nucleotides agree with TRBD1. The DNA reads as follows: TGTGCCACCAGTGACCCAGGACAGGGGGGAAGCTACGAGCAGTACTTC. Its protein reads: CATSDPGQGGSYEQYF.